These T cell receptor beta chains were read from a single sample in a study of blood T cells in healthy people across ages. TCRdb itself ran the 5' RACE reads through MiXCR, one entry per CDR3 protein. The sample records around 1.5 million distinct CDR3 sequences, roughly 30% being singletons. The source material was blood. These receptors all come from a woman aged 25-40 years in good health. The CDR3 runs from the conserved cysteine through the conserved F or W. The D gene is left open where the match is weak. Clone size is not always given. Where it is, it says once, few, many or a class for expanded clones.

>few|TRBJ2-1|TRBV11-2|.
CASSLAGVREGGSYNEQFF
TGTGCCAGCAGCTTAGCGGGGGTGAGGGAGGGGGGTTCCTACAATGAGCAGTTCTTC
>few|TRBJ2-5|TRBV9|.
CASSVAVEQETQYF
TGTGCCAGCAGCGTAGCGGTAGAGCAAGAGACCCAGTACTTC
>many|TRBJ2-5|TRBV20-1|.
CSARDEVFLGIPETQYF
TGCAGTGCTAGAGATGAAGTCTTTTTAGGGATCCCAGAGACCCAGTACTTC
>many|TRBJ2-7|TRBV4-1|.
CASSQDVTPREQYF
TGCGCCAGCAGCCAAGATGTAACCCCTCGCGAGCAGTACTTC
>few|TRBJ2-1|TRBV4-2|.
CASSPLERSSEQFF
TGTGCCAGCAGCCCGCTTGAACGCTCCAGTGAGCAGTTCTTC
>.|TRBJ2-1|TRBV20-1|TRBD2
CSATPNGGRGGYNEQFF
TGCAGTGCTACCCCTAACGGAGGGCGGGGGGGTTACAATGAGCAGTTCTTC
>.|TRBJ2-7|TRBV20-1|.
CSARDWGGPGRGQYF
TGCAGTGCTAGAGATTGGGGGGGGCCGGGACGCGGGCAGTACTTC
>.|TRBJ1-1|TRBV5-1|.
CASSLTARGTGHTEAFF
TGCGCCAGCAGCTTAACAGCCAGGGGAACCGGGCACACTGAAGCTTTCTTT
>.|TRBJ2-7|TRBV7-6|.
CASSLDRPEGSTFYEQYF
TGTGCCAGCAGCTTAGATAGACCAGAGGGGTCCACGTTCTACGAGCAGTACTTC
>few|TRBJ2-1|TRBV3-1|.
CASSLDSSMLEQFF
TGTGCCAGCAGCCTTGACAGTTCAATGTTAGAGCAGTTCTTC
>.|TRBJ2-2|TRBV20-1|.
CSAKGPGQTGELFF
TGCAGTGCCAAGGGCCCAGGGCAGACCGGGGAGCTGTTTTTT
>.|TRBJ2-1|TRBV4-2|TRBD2
CASSQTSGLAKNNEQFF
TGTGCCAGCAGCCAAACCTCGGGACTAGCGAAAAACAATGAGCAGTTCTTC
>.|TRBJ2-3|TRBV27|.
CASSLDGAQAGTDTQYF
TGTGCCAGCAGTTTAGACGGGGCACAAGCGGGTACGGATACGCAGTATTTT
>.|TRBJ2-3|TRBV9|.
CASSLTRVMADTQYF
TGTGCCAGCAGCTTAACCAGGGTGATGGCAGATACGCAGTATTTT
>.|TRBJ2-5|TRBV10-3|.
CAIRESPGETQYF
TGTGCCATCAGGGAGTCGCCAGGGGAAACCCAGTACTTC
>few|TRBJ1-2|TRBV7-3|.
CASSEQLGYGYTF
TGTGCCAGCAGCGAACAGTTAGGCTATGGCTACACCTTC
>many|TRBJ1-3|TRBV27|.
CASSLSGSSGNTIYF
TGTGCCAGCAGTTTAAGTGGGAGCTCTGGAAACACCATATATTTT
>once|TRBJ2-5|TRBV7-9|.
CASSPTRGTSYERYF
TGTGCCAGCAGCCCTACGAGGGGAACGTCCTACGAGCGGTACTTC
>once|TRBJ1-4|TRBV6-1|.
CASSGFTNEKLFF
TGTGCCAGCAGCGGTTTCACTAATGAAAAACTGTTTTTT
>many|TRBJ2-7|TRBV27|TRBD1
CASSLSDRVSYEQYF
TGTGCCAGCAGCCTCTCCGACAGGGTATCCTACGAGCAGTACTTC
>few|TRBJ2-5|TRBV20-1|.
CSASRPGQETQYF
TGCAGTGCTAGTAGGCCGGGTCAAGAGACCCAGTACTTC
>few|TRBJ1-1|TRBV5-1|TRBD1
CASATKARNAGQGFRDTEAFF
TGCGCCAGCGCCACGAAGGCCCGAAACGCGGGACAGGGGTTCAGAGACACTGAAGCTTTCTTT
>few|TRBJ1-5|TRBV20-1|.
CSASELSYRSNQPQHF
TGCAGTGCTAGTGAATTATCCTACAGGAGCAATCAGCCCCAGCATTTT
>few|TRBJ2-7|TRBV30|.
CAWRDKVSGGYEQYF
TGTGCCTGGCGGGACAAGGTCAGCGGCGGTTACGAGCAGTACTTC
>.|TRBJ2-3|TRBV5-1|TRBD1
CASSWKDRTDTQYF
TGCGCCAGCAGCTGGAAGGACAGGACAGATACGCAGTATTTT
>.|TRBJ2-3|TRBV29-1|TRBD2
CSVVGLAKTDTQYF
TGCAGCGTCGTTGGACTAGCGAAGACAGATACGCAGTATTTT
>few|TRBJ2-7|TRBV5-1|.
CASSLAAGSSDEQYF
TGCGCCAGCAGCTTGGCGGCGGGTTCGAGCGACGAGCAGTACTTC
>.|TRBJ1-6|TRBV20-1|.
CSARPPTVQDSPLHF
TGCAGTGCGCGTCCCCCGACAGTTCAGGATTCACCCCTCCACTTT
>few|TRBJ2-7|TRBV6-1|.
CASGPRVSYEQYF
TGTGCCAGCGGCCCCAGGGTTTCCTACGAGCAGTACTTC
>.|TRBJ1-1|TRBV12-3/TRBV12-4|.
CASSTDMDLAMHTEAFF
TGTGCCAGCAGTACAGATATGGACCTGGCTATGCACACTGAAGCTTTCTTT
>few|TRBJ2-3|TRBV5-1|.
CASSLGETGSDTQYF
TGCGCCAGCAGCTTGGGGGAAACAGGGTCAGATACGCAGTATTTT
>many|TRBJ2-5|TRBV10-3|.
CAISDSGTRETQYF
TGTGCCATCAGTGATTCAGGGACGCGGGAGACCCAGTACTTC
>few|TRBJ1-4|TRBV20-1|TRBD1
CSAKNFGTAGEKLFF
TGCAGTGCTAAAAATTTCGGGACAGCTGGTGAAAAACTGTTTTTT
>few|TRBJ2-1|TRBV30|TRBD2
CAWSVSLAGWEQFF
TGTGCCTGGAGTGTAAGCCTAGCGGGATGGGAGCAGTTCTTC
>.|TRBJ2-7|TRBV9|TRBD1
CANSAGQASYEQYF
TGTGCCAACAGCGCCGGACAGGCCTCCTACGAGCAGTACTTC
>.|TRBJ2-7|TRBV29-1|.
CSVVGGDRSSYEQYF
TGCAGCGTTGTGGGGGGTGACAGAAGCTCCTACGAGCAGTACTTC
>.|TRBJ1-1|TRBV4-1|.
CASSQPTVNTEAFF
TGCGCCAGCAGCCAACCTACAGTGAACACTGAAGCTTTCTTT
>few|TRBJ2-3|TRBV20-1|TRBD2
CSARLAGKTDTQYF
TGCAGTGCTAGACTAGCGGGGAAGACAGATACGCAGTATTTT
>.|TRBJ2-7|TRBV12-3/TRBV12-4|.
CASSFTASYEQYF
TGTGCCAGCAGTTTTACCGCCTCCTACGAGCAGTACTTC
>.|TRBJ2-1|TRBV24-1|TRBD2
CATKAGGYNEQFF
TGTGCCACCAAAGCGGGAGGGTACAATGAGCAGTTCTTC
>.|TRBJ1-2|TRBV6-5|.
CASSYTGNGYGYTF
TGTGCCAGCAGTTACACAGGGAACGGCTATGGCTACACCTTC
>.|TRBJ2-3|TRBV7-2|TRBD2
CASSLDRLADRPDTQYF
TGTGCCAGCAGCTTAGATCGGCTAGCGGACCGACCAGATACGCAGTATTTT
>few|TRBJ2-7|TRBV20-1|TRBD2
CSARRPSGGSYEQYF
TGCAGTGCTAGAAGGCCCTCGGGAGGTTCCTACGAGCAGTACTTC
>.|TRBJ2-7|TRBV7-9|.
CASSRSVTSYEQYF
TGTGCCAGCAGTCGTTCGGTCACCTCCTACGAGCAGTACTTC
>many|TRBJ2-5|TRBV5-6|.
CASSLAEGETQYF
TGTGCCAGCAGCTTGGCCGAAGGAGAGACCCAGTACTTC
>.|TRBJ2-3|TRBV20-1|TRBD2
CSALLAGDGFVTDTQYF
TGCAGTGCCCTACTAGCGGGAGATGGGTTTGTAACAGATACGCAGTATTTT
>few|TRBJ1-5|TRBV20-1|.
CSAFGGFSNQPQHF
TGCAGTGCCTTCGGGGGTTTTAGCAATCAGCCCCAGCATTTT
>.|TRBJ2-1|TRBV28|TRBD1
CASSWTGRSSYNEQFF
TGTGCCAGCAGTTGGACAGGGCGATCCTCCTACAATGAGCAGTTCTTC
>.|TRBJ2-3|TRBV28|TRBD1
CASSSPGQGEYF
TGTGCCAGCAGTTCGCCGGGACAGGGGGAGTATTTT
>few|TRBJ2-1|TRBV20-1|.
CSARAFDRFNNEQFF
TGCAGTGCTAGAGCATTCGACAGGTTTAACAATGAGCAGTTCTTC